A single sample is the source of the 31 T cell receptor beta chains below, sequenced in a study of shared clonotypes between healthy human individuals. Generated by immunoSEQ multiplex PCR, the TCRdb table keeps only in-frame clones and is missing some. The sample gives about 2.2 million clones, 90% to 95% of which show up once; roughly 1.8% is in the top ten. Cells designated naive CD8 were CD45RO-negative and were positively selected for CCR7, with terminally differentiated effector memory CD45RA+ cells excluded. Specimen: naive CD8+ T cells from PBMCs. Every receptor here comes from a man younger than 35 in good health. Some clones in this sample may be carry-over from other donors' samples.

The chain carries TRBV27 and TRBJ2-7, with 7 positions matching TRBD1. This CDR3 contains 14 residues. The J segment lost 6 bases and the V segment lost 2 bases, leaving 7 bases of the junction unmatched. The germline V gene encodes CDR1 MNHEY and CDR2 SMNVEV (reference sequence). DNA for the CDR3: TGTGCCAGCAGTTTAAACAGGGGTCCCAGCGAGCAGTACTTC. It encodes CASSLNRGPSEQYF.

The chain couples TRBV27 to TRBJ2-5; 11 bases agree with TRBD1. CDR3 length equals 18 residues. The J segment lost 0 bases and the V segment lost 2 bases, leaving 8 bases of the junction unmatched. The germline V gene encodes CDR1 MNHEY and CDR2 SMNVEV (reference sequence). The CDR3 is CASSLKGQGVRYQETQYF. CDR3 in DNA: TGTGCCAGCAGTTTAAAGGGACAGGGGGTCCGATACCAAGAGACCCAGTACTTC.

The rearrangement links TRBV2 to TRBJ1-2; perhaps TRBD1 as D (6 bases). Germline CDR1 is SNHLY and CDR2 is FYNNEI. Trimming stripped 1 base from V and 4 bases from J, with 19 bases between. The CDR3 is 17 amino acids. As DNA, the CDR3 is TGTGCCAGCAGTGAAGAGCGACCCTATCAGGGGCTCTATGGCTACACCTTC. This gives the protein CASSEERPYQGLYGYTF.

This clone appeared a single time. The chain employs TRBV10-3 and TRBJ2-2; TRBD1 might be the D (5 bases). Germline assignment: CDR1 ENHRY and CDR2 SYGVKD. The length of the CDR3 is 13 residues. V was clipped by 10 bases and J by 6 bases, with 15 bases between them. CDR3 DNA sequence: TGTGCCACTATGGACATCCACGCCGGGGAGCTGTTTTTT. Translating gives CATMDIHAGELFF.

The DNA of the CDR3 is TGTGCCAGCAGTGCGCTGATAAGAGTCCTCGTTTATGAGCAGTACTTC. As protein: CASSALIRVLVYEQYF. This chain joins TRBV6-1 and TRBJ2-7, with D uncertain. The CDR3 has 16 amino acids. Trimming stripped 4 bases from V and 7 bases from J, with 23 bases between. Germline CDR1 and CDR2: MNHNS and SASEGT.

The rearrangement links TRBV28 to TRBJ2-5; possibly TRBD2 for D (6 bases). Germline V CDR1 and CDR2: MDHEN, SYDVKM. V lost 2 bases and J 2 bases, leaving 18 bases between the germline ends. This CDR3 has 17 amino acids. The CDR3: CASSLGVGWREQETQYF. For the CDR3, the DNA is TGTGCCAGCAGTTTAGGGGTCGGGTGGAGGGAGCAAGAGACCCAGTACTTC.

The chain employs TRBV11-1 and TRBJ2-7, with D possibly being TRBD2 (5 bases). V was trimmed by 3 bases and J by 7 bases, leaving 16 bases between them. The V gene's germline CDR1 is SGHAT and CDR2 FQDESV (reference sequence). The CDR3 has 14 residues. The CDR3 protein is CASSFLASGGEQYF. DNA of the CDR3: TGTGCCAGCAGCTTTCTTGCGTCTGGCGGGGAGCAGTACTTC.

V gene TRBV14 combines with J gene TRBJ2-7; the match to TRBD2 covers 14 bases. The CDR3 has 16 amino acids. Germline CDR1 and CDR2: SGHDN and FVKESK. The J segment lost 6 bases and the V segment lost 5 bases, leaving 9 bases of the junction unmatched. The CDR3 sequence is CASSSYGLAGGIEQYF. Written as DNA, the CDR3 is TGTGCCAGCAGCTCTTACGGACTAGCGGGAGGTATCGAGCAGTACTTC.

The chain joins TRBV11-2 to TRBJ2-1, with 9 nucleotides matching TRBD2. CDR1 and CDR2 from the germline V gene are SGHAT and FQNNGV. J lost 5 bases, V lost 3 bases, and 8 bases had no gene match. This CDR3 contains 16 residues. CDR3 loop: CASSFEIAGDDNEQFF. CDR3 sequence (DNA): TGTGCCAGCAGCTTCGAAATAGCGGGAGACGACAATGAGCAGTTCTTC. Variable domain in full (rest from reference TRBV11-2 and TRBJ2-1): EAGVAQSPRYKIIEKRQSVAFWCNPISGHATLYWYQQILGQGPKLLIQFQNNGVVDDSQLPKDRFSAERLKGVDSTLKIQPAKLEDSAVYLCASSFEIAGDDNEQFFGPGTRLTVL.

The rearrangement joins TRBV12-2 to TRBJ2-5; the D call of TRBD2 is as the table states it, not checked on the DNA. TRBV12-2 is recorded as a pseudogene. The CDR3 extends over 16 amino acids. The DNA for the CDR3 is TGTGCAAGTCGCTTAGAGGGAACTAGCGTTCGGGAGACCCAGTACTTC. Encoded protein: CASRLEGTSVRETQYF.

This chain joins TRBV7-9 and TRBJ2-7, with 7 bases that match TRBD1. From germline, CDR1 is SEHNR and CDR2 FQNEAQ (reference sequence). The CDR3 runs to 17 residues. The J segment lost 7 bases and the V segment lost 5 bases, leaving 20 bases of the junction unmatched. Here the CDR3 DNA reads TGTGCCAGCAGCCCCCGCTTCCCGACAGGGACCTTGGGAGAGCAGTACTTC. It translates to CASSPRFPTGTLGEQYF.

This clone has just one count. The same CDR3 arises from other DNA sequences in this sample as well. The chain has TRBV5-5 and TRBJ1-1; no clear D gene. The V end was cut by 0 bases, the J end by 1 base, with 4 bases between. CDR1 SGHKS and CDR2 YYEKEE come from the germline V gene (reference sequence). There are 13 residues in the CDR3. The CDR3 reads CASSLGENTEAFF. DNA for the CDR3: TGTGCCAGCAGCTTGGGGGAGAACACTGAAGCTTTCTTT.

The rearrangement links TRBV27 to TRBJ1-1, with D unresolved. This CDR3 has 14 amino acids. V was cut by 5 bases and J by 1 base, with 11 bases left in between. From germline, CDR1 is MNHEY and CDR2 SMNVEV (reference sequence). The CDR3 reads CASSPSASNTEAFF. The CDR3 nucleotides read TGTGCCAGCAGTCCATCAGCATCGAACACTGAAGCTTTCTTT.

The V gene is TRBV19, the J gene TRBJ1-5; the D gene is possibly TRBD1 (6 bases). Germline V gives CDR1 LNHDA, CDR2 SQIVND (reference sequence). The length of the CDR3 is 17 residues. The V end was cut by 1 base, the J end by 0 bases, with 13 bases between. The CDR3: CASSIAPDRISNQPQHF. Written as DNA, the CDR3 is TGTGCCAGTAGTATAGCCCCCGACAGGATTAGCAATCAGCCCCAGCATTTT. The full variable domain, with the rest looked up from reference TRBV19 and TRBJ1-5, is DGGITQSPKYLFRKEGQNVTLSCEQNLNHDAMYWYRQDPGQGLRLIYYSQIVNDFQKGDIAEGYSVSREKKESFPLTVTSAQKNPTAFYLCASSIAPDRISNQPQHFGDGTRLSIL.

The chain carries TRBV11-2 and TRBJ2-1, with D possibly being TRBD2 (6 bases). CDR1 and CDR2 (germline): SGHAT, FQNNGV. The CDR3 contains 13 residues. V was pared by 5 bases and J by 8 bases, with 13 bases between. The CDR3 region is CASSLGGSDEQFF. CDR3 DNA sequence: TGTGCCAGCAGCCTCGGGGGTTCAGATGAGCAGTTCTTC.

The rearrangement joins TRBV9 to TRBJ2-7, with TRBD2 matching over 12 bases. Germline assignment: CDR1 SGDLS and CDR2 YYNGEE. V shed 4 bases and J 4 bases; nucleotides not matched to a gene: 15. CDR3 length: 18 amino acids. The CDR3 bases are TGTGCCAGCAGCCCCTCCAGGATGTCTCTAGCGGGAGGGTACGAGCAGTACTTC. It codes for CASSPSRMSLAGGYEQYF.

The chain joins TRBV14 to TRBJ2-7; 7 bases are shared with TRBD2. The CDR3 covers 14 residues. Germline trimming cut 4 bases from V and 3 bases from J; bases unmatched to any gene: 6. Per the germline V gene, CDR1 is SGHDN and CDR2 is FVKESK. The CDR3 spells CASSPRGRYYEQYF. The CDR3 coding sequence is TGTGCCAGCAGCCCCCGCGGGAGATACTACGAGCAGTACTTC.

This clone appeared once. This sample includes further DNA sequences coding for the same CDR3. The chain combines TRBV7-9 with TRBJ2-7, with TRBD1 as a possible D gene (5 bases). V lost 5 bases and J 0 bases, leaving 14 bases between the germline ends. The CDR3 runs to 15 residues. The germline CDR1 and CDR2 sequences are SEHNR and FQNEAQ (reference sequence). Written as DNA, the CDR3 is TGTGCCAGCAGCCCACCCGGCCAGGGCTCCTACGAGCAGTACTTC. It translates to CASSPPGQGSYEQYF. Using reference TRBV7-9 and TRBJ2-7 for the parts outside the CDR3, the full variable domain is DTGVSQNPRHKITKRGQNVTFRCDPISEHNRLYWYRQTLGQGPEFLTYFQNEAQLEKSRLLSDRFSAERPKGSFSTLEIQRTEQGDSAMYLCASSPPGQGSYEQYFGPGTRLTVT.

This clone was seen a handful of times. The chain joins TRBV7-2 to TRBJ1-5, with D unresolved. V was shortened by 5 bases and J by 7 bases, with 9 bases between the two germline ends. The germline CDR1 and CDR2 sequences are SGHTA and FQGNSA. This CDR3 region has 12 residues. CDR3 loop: CASSRSGQPQHF. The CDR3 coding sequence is TGTGCCAGCAGCCGATCAGGACAGCCCCAGCATTTT. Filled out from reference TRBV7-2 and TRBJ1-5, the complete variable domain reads GAGVSQSPSNKVTEKGKDVELRCDPISGHTALYWYRQSLGQGLEFLIYFQGNSAPDKSGLPSDRFSAERTGGSVSTLTIQRTQQEDSAVYLCASSRSGQPQHFGDGTRLSIL.

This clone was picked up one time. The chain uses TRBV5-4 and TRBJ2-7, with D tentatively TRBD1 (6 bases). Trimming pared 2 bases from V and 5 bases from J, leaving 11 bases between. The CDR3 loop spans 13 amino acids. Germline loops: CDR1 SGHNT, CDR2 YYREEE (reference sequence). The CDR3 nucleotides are TGTGCCAGCAGCTTTACAAGGGACAACGAGCAGTACTTC. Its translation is CASSFTRDNEQYF.

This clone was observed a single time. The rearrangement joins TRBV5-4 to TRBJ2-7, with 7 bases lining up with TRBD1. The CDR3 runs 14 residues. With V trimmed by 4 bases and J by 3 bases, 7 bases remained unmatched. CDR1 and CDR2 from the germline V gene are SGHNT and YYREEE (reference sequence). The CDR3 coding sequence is TGTGCCAGCAGCCCCGATCGGACAGGCTACGAGCAGTACTTC. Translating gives CASSPDRTGYEQYF. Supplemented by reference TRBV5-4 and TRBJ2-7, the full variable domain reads ETGVTQSPTHLIKTRGQQVTLRCSSQSGHNTVSWYQQALGQGPQFIFQYYREEENGRGNFPPRFSGLQFPNYSSELNVNALELDDSALYLCASSPDRTGYEQYFGPGTRLTVT.

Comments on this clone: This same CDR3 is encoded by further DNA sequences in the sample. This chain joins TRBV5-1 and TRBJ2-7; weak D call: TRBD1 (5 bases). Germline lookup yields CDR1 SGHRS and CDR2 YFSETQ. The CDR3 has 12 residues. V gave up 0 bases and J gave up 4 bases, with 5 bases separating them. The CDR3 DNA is TGCGCCAGCAGCTTGGGACAGTACGAGCAGTACTTC. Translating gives CASSLGQYEQYF.

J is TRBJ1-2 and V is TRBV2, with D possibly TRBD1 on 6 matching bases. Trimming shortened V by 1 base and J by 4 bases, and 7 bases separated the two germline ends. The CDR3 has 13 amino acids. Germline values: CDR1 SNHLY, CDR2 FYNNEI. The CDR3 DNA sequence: TGTGCCAGCAGTGAAGGCAGGGGCTATGGCTACACCTTC. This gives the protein CASSEGRGYGYTF.

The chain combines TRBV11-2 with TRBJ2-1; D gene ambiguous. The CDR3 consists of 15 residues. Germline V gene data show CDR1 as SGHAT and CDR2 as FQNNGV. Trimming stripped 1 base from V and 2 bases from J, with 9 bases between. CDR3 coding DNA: TGTGCCAGCAGCTTAGGGCAGCGACCCTACAATGAGCAGTTCTTC. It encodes CASSLGQRPYNEQFF.

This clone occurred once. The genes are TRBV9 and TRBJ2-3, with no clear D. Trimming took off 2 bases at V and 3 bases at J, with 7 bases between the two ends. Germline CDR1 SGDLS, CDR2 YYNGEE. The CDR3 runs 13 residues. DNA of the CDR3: TGTGCCAGCAGCGTCTTTTTAACAGATACGCAGTATTTT. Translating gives CASSVFLTDTQYF.

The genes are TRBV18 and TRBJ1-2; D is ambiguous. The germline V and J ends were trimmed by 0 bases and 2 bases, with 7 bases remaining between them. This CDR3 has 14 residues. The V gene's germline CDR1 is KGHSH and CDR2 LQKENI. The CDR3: CASSPPLGNYGYTF. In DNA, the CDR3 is TGTGCCAGCTCACCACCTCTGGGGAACTATGGCTACACCTTC.

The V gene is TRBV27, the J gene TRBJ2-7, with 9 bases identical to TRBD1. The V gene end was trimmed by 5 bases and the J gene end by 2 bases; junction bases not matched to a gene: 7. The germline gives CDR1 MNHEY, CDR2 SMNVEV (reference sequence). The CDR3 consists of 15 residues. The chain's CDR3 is CASSPWGQGPYEQYF. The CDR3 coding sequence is TGTGCCAGCAGTCCTTGGGGACAGGGCCCCTACGAGCAGTACTTC.

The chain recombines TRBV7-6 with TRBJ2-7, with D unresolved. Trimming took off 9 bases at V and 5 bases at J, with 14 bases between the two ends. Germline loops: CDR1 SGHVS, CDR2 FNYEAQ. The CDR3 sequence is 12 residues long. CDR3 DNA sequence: TGTGCCAGTTCCATCCCCGGGCACGAGCAGTACTTC. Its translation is CASSIPGHEQYF.

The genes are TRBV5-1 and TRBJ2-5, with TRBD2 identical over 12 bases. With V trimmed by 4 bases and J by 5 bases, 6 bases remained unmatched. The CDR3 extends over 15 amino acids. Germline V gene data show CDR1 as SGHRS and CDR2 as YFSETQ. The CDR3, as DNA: TGCGCCAGCAGCATTCGGACTAGCGGGGATGAGACCCAGTACTTC. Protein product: CASSIRTSGDETQYF.

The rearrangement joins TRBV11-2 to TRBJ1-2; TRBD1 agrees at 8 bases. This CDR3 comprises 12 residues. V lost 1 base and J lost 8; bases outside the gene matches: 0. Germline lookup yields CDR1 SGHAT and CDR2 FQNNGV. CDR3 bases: TGTGCCAGCAGCTTAGGGACAGGGGGCTACACCTTC. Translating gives CASSLGTGGYTF.

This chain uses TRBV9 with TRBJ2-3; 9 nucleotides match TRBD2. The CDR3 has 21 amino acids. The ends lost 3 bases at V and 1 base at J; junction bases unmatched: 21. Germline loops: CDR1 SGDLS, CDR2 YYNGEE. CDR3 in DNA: TGTGCCAGCAGCGGCCTCCGCCGGGACAGAGAGCGACTAGCGGGCACAGATACGCAGTATTTT. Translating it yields CASSGLRRDRERLAGTDTQYF.